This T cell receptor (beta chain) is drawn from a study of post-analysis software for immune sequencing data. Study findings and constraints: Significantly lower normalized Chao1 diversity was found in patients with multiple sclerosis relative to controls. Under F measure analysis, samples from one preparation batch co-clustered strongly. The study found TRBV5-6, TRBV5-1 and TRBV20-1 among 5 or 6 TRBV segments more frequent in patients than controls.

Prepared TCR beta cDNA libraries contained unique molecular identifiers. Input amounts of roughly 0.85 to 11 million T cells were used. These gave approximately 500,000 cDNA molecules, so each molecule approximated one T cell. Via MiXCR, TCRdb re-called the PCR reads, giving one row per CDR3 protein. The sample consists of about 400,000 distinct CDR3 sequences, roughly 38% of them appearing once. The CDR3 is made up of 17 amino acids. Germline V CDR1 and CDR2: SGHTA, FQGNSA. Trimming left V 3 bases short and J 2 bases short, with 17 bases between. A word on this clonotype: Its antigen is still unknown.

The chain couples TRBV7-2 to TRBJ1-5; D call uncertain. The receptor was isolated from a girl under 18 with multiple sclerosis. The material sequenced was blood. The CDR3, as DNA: TGTGCCAGCAGCTTTCCCAGGTGGGGTGAGGGCAATCAGCCCCAGCATTTT. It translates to CASSFPRWGEGNQPQHF.